This T cell receptor beta chain was documented in a study of shared clonotypes between healthy human individuals. The study's findings and limits: Compared with memory subsets, naive subsets generally had larger estimated richness.

About this clone itself: No antigen is known for it.

Here immunoSEQ multiplex PCR was the method, and the copy in TCRdb shows in-frame clones only, minus some. Counted here are roughly 2.2 million clones, approximately 93% occurring once; the ten biggest clones make up 0.39%. The receptor was isolated from a man younger than 35 in good health. Some clones in this sample may be carry-over from other donors' samples. The sample comprised naive CD4+ T cells from PBMCs. Described subset: CD45RA+ positively selected.

The CDR3 is CASSLREKLFF. For the CDR3, the DNA is TGTGCCAGCAGCTTACGGGAAAAACTGTTTTTT. The chain joins TRBV11-2 to TRBJ1-4, with D hard to call. This CDR3 comprises 11 residues. Germline-derived CDR1 and CDR2 are SGHAT and FQNNGV. V was cut by 2 bases and J by 8 bases, with 3 bases left in between.